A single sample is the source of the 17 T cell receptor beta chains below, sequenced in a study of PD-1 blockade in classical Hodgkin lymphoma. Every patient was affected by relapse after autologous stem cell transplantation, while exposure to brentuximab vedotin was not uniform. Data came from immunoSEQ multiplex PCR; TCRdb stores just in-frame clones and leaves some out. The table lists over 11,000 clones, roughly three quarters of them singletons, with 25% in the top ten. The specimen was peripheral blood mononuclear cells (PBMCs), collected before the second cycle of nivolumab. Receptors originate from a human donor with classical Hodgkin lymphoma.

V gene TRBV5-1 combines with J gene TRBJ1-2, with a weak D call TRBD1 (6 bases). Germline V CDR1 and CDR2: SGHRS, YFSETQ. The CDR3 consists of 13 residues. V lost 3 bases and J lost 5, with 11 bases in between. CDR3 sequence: CASSSQGSYGYTF. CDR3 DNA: TGCGCCAGCAGCTCACAGGGTTCTTATGGCTACACCTTC.

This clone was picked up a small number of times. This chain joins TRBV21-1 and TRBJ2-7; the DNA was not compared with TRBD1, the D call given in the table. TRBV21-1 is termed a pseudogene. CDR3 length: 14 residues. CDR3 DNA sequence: TGTGCCAGCAGCCTACCGACAGTTACCTACGAGCAGTACTTC. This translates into CASSLPTVTYEQYF.

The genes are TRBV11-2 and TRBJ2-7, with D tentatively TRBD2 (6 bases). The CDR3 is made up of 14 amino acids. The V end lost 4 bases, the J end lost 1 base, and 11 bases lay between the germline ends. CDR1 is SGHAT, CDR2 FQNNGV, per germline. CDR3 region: CASSYTAGSYEQYF. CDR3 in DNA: TGTGCCAGCAGCTACACGGCGGGATCCTACGAGCAGTACTTC.

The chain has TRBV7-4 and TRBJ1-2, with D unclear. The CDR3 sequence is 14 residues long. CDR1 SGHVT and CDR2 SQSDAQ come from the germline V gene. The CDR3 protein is CRNEWGKANYGYTF. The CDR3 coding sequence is TGTCGCAATGAATGGGGAAAAGCTAACTATGGCTACACCTTC.

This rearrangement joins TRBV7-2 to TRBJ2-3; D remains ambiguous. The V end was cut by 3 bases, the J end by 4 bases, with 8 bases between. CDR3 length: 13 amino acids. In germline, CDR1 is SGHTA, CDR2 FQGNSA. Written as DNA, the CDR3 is TGTGCCAGCAGCTTCTCTGGAGCAGATACGCAGTATTTT. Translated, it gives CASSFSGADTQYF.

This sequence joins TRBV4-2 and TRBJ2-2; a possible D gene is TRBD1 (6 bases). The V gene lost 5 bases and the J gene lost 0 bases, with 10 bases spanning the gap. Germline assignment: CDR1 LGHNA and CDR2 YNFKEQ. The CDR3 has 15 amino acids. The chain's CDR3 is CASSSQGANTGELFF. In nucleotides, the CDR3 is TGTGCCAGCAGCTCACAGGGAGCGAACACCGGGGAGCTGTTTTTT.

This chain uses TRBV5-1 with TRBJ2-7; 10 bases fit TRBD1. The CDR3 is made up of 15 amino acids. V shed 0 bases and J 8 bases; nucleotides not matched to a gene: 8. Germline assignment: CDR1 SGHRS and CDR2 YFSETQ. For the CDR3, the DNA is TGCGCCAGCAGCTTGGGTGGGACAGGGGCTGAAAAGCAGTACTTC. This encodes CASSLGGTGAEKQYF.

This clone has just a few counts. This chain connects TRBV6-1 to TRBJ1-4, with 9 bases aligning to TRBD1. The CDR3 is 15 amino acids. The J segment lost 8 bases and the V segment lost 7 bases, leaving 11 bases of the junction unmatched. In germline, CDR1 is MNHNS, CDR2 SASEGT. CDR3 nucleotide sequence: TGTGCCAGCAATCCCTCCGGGACAGGGTGGGAAAAACTGTTTTTT. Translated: CASNPSGTGWEKLFF.

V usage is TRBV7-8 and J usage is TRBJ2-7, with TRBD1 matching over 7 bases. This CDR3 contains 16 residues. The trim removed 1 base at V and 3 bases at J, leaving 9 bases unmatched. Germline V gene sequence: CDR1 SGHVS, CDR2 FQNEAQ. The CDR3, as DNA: TGTGCCAGCAGCTTAGGGGCCGGGACAGAGAGCTACGAGCAGTACTTC. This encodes CASSLGAGTESYEQYF.

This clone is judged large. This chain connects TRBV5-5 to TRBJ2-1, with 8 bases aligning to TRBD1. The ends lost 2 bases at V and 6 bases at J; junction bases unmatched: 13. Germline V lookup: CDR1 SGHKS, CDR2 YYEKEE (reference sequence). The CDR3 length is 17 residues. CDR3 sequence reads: CASSFSPTGEFGNEQFF. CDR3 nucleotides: TGTGCCAGCAGCTTCTCACCGACAGGGGAATTCGGCAATGAGCAGTTCTTC.

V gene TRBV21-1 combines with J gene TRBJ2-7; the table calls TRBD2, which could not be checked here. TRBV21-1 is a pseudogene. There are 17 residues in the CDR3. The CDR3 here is CASSSMKRTSRLHEQYF. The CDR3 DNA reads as TGTGCCAGCAGCAGTATGAAGCGGACTAGCAGGTTACACGAGCAGTACTTC.

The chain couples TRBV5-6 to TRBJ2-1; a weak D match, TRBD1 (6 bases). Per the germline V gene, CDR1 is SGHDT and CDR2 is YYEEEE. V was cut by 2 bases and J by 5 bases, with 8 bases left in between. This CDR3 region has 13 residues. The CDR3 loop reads CASSFQGNNEQFF. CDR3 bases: TGTGCCAGCAGCTTCCAGGGGAACAATGAGCAGTTCTTC.

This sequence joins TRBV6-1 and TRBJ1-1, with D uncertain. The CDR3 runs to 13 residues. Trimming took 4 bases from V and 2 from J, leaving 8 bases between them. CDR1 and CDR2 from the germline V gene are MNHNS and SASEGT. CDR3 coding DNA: TGTGCCAGCAGTGTTCATGGCAACACTGAAGCTTTCTTT. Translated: CASSVHGNTEAFF.

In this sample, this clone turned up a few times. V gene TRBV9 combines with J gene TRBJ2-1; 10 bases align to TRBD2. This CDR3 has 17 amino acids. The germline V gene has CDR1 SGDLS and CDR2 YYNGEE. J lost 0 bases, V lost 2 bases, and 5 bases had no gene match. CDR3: CASSVRGLASSYNEQFF. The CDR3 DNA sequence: TGTGCCAGCAGCGTTAGGGGACTAGCGTCCTCCTACAATGAGCAGTTCTTC.

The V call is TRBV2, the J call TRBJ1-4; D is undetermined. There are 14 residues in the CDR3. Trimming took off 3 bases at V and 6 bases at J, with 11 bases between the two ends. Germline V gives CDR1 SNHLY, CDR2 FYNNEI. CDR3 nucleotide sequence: TGTGCCAGCAGTGACGACCCGAAGGATGAAAAACTGTTTTTT. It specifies CASSDDPKDEKLFF.

The CDR3, as DNA: TGTGCCAGTAATCCACATGTTGGGGACGCTGAAGCTTTCTTT. Amino acid sequence: CASNPHVGDAEAFF. The chain joins TRBV9 to TRBJ1-1; possibly TRBD1 for D (5 bases). The CDR3 is 14 residues long. Trimming took off 8 bases at V and 6 bases at J, with 20 bases between the two ends. Germline CDR1 and CDR2: SGDLS and YYNGEE.

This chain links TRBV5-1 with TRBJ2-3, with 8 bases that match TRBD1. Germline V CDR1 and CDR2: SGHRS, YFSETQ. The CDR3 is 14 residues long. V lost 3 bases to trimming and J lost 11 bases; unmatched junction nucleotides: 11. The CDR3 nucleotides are TGCGCCAGCAGCTCGTTCGCCTTACAGGGGGAGCAGTATTTT. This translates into CASSSFALQGEQYF.